This TCR beta chain was identified during a study of T cell responses to AZD1222 COVID-19 vaccine. As for this clone: Its specificity is not known.

General observations from the study: Clonal diversity may have been underestimated, and the donors were mostly white British, with more females than males. Repertoires were obtained only post-peak T cell response.

The CDR3 contains 17 residues. V trimming: 4 bases; J trimming: 4 bases; junction bases outside the gene matches: 13. Timing groups of about 4 and about 12 weeks for second doses were pooled. Sequencing used immunoSEQ multiplex PCR; TCRdb keeps in-frame clones, though not all of them. The sample has 65,000 to 85,000 clones, 70% to 90% seen once; the top ten hold over 9.5%. The receptor was derived from an adult who received the AZD1222 COVID-19 vaccine. Material: peripheral blood, obtained 28 days after the second AZD1222 dose. The V and J genes are TRBV5-3 and TRBJ1-5, with 8 positions matching TRBD1. TRBV5-3 carries the ORF label, with uncertain function. CDR3 in amino acids: CARSPPSGTGVNQPQHF. The CDR3 nucleotides read TGTGCCAGAAGCCCCCCCTCCGGGACAGGAGTAAATCAGCCCCAGCATTTT.